Below, 17 T cell receptor beta chains from the same sample are listed, as sequenced in a study of T cells in Graves' hyperthyroidism and ophthalmopathy (dated by TCRdb to between 2019 and 2020). The method was multiplex PCR. The sequencer was an Illumina HiSeq 2000. Amplification of TCR beta CDR3 regions was carried out from RNA transcripts. A first-round RT-PCR of the TCR CDR3 used the HTBI primer set with the Qiagen OneStep RT-PCR kit. TCRdb ran its own pipeline on the public reads, namely fastp trimming at Q25 and MiXCR clone calling, and kept in-frame beta chains. A single entry per CDR3 protein holds the most common genes and DNA from its merged rows. This sample lists about 600,000 distinct CDR3 sequences; roughly 15% were detected once. Approximately 3.5% of the sample comes from the top ten. The material sequenced was blood. The receptors were gathered from a woman between 40 and 55 years old with Graves' ophthalmopathy.

The J gene is TRBJ1-2, the V gene TRBV2; 7 bases are shared with TRBD1. Germline CDR1 and CDR2: SNHLY and FYNNEI. CDR3 length: 13 residues. J gave up 0 bases and V 7 bases, and 2 bases lay outside the gene matches. CDR3 amino acids: CASTTGSNYGYTF. The CDR3 DNA follows: TGTGCCAGCACGACAGGGTCTAACTATGGCTACACCTTC.

This clonotype was recorded many times. The J gene is TRBJ2-7, the V gene TRBV5-1; 8 bases fit TRBD1. V gave up 1 base and J gave up 5 bases; unmatched junction bases: 8. CDR1 SGHRS and CDR2 YFSETQ come from the germline V gene. This CDR3 contains 15 residues. The CDR3 protein is CASSLRTGPVDEQYF. The CDR3 region has the DNA TGCGCCAGCAGCTTGAGGACAGGGCCCGTCGACGAGCAGTACTTC.

This clonotype came up many times. The chain links TRBV27 to TRBJ2-1; D may be TRBD1 or TRBD2 (6 bases each). V shed 5 bases and J shed 0 bases, with 23 bases lying between them. The germline gives CDR1 MNHEY, CDR2 SMNVEV (reference sequence). The CDR3 loop spans 19 amino acids. CDR3 sequence reads: CASSTSPPGARSSYNEQFF. The CDR3 coding sequence is TGTGCCAGCAGTACCTCACCGCCGGGGGCCAGGAGCTCCTACAATGAGCAGTTCTTC.

The chain joins TRBV20-1 to TRBJ2-3; 13 bases are shared with TRBD2. Germline values: CDR1 DFQATT, CDR2 SNEGSKA (reference sequence). J was trimmed by 5 bases and V by 5 bases; bases with no gene match: 10. The CDR3 spans 16 residues. DNA for the CDR3: TGCAGTGCTTCCGGACTAGCGGGAGCGTCCAAAGATACGCAGTATTTT. Translation gives CSASGLAGASKDTQYF.

This clonotype was counted ten times or more. The chain couples TRBV3-1 to TRBJ2-1, with 13 bases identical to TRBD2. The ends lost 6 bases at V and 10 bases at J; junction bases unmatched: 9. The CDR3 consists of 15 residues. Germline V gene lookup returns CDR1 LGHDT and CDR2 YNNKEL (reference sequence). CDR3 DNA: TGTGCCAGCAGAGCTTGGACTAGCGGGAGTGAAGAGCAGTTCTTC. This codes for CASRAWTSGSEEQFF.

This clonotype was counted many times. The chain joins TRBV2 to TRBJ2-7, with TRBD2 matching over 9 bases. CDR3 length: 15 residues. CDR1 and CDR2 (germline): SNHLY, FYNNEI. V dropped 3 bases and J dropped 1; count of bases not matched to a gene: 4. The CDR3 sequence: CASSDWLAGSYEQYF. The CDR3 DNA reads as TGTGCCAGCAGTGACTGGCTAGCGGGGTCCTACGAGCAGTACTTC.

This clonotype was observed many times. The rearrangement joins TRBV12-3 or TRBV12-4 to TRBJ2-3; TRBD2 matches at 12 bases. Trimming at V came to 1 base and at J to 4 bases, leaving 6 bases not matched to a gene. CDR3 length: 17 residues. The CDR3 coding sequence is TGTGCCAGCAGTTTAGGCTTGACTAGCGGGGGCGCAGATACGCAGTATTTT. Residues: CASSLGLTSGGADTQYF.

This clonotype was seen a few times. V gene TRBV12-3 or TRBV12-4 combines with J gene TRBJ2-1; TRBD2 aligns across 14 bases. The CDR3 length is 16 residues. Trimming took 5 bases from V and 8 from J; bases not matched to a gene: 8. The CDR3 sequence: CASSRTSGRLRHEQFF. The CDR3 nucleotides are TGTGCCAGCAGTCGGACTAGCGGGAGGCTAAGGCATGAGCAGTTCTTC.

There are a few counts of this clonotype. The J gene is TRBJ2-1, the V gene TRBV19; 11 positions agree with TRBD2. Per germline, CDR1 LNHDA and CDR2 SQIVND (reference sequence). V dropped 4 bases and J dropped 8; count of bases not matched to a gene: 7. The CDR3 loop spans 15 amino acids. The CDR3 DNA is TGTGCCAGTAGTACGACTAGCGGGAATTTTCATGAGCAGTTCTTC. Protein product: CASSTTSGNFHEQFF.

As concerns this clonotype: A read error may account for a junction end that differs from germline. The rearrangement joins TRBV3-1 to TRBJ1-2, with D hard to call. CDR3 size: 14 residues. Germline V gene lookup returns CDR1 LGHDT and CDR2 YNNKEL (reference sequence). The DNA for the CDR3 is TGTGTCAGCAGCCTAGGACCTACAGCCTATGGCTACACCTTC. The encoded protein is CVSSLGPTAYGYTF.

This clonotype was observed at least ten times. The chain couples TRBV30 to TRBJ2-5; TRBD1 matches at 10 bases. This CDR3 spans 16 amino acids. V trimming: 1 base; J trimming: 5 bases; junction bases outside the gene matches: 10. Germline V CDR1 and CDR2: GTSNPN, SVGIG (reference sequence). This CDR3 is CAWSANRDRGGETQYF. The CDR3 DNA reads TGTGCCTGGAGTGCCAACCGGGACAGGGGCGGGGAGACCCAGTACTTC.

This clonotype appeared many times. The junction differs from germline at one of its ends, possibly a read error. The chain carries TRBV2 and TRBJ2-1; 9 bases match TRBD2. The CDR3 has 17 residues. Germline V gene data show CDR1 as SNHLY and CDR2 as FYNNEI. The CDR3 region has the DNA TGTGCCACCTCGAAGGAGGCTAGCGGGACCTCCCACAATGAGCAGTTCTTC. It specifies CATSKEASGTSHNEQFF.

This clonotype appeared many times. The rearrangement uses TRBV2 and TRBJ1-2; D might be TRBD1 (5 bases). The germline CDR1 and CDR2 sequences are SNHLY and FYNNEI. This CDR3 is built from 12 residues. V was cut by 9 bases and J by 1 base, with 9 bases left in between. The CDR3 DNA sequence: TGTGCCAGTCAGGGCCATAACTATGGCTACACCTTC. As protein: CASQGHNYGYTF.

This chain uses TRBV18 with TRBJ2-5; the match to TRBD1 covers 9 bases. The ends lost 3 bases at V and 5 bases at J; junction bases unmatched: 13. The CDR3 length is 17 residues. From germline, CDR1 is KGHSH and CDR2 LQKENI. This CDR3 reads CASSPTGGDSAGETQYF. The DNA of the CDR3 is TGTGCCAGCTCACCCACAGGGGGCGACAGTGCCGGCGAGACCCAGTACTTC.

This clonotype was seen more than once but under ten times. The rearrangement links TRBV5-1 to TRBJ2-3; 9 bases are a match to TRBD2. The CDR3 length is 15 residues. Germline V gene data show CDR1 as SGHRS and CDR2 as YFSETQ. V was clipped by 4 bases and J by 3 bases; unmatched bases: 6. CDR3: CASSPARGGTDTQYF. The CDR3 DNA reads as TGCGCCAGCAGCCCGGCGCGGGGGGGGACAGATACGCAGTATTTT.

This clonotype was recorded many times. The chain uses TRBV3-1 and TRBJ2-3; weak D call: TRBD2 (5 bases). The length of the CDR3 is 15 residues. Trimming shortened V by 5 bases and J by 1 base, and 13 bases separated the two germline ends. Germline lookup yields CDR1 LGHDT and CDR2 YNNKEL (reference sequence). CDR3 nucleotide sequence: TGTGCCAGCAGCTTGGGGAGTAGTGGCACAGATACGCAGTATTTT. This translates into CASSLGSSGTDTQYF.

The chain is built from TRBV7-2 and TRBJ2-1, with 8 bases identical to TRBD2. This CDR3 is built from 16 residues. CDR1 is SGHTA, CDR2 FQGNSA, per germline. Germline trimming cut 1 base from V and 4 bases from J; bases unmatched to any gene: 6. This CDR3 reads CASSLGWRGAYNEQFF. CDR3 DNA sequence: TGTGCCAGCAGCTTAGGCTGGCGGGGGGCTTACAATGAGCAGTTCTTC. The whole variable domain, remainder taken from reference TRBV7-2 and TRBJ2-1, is GAGVSQSPSNKVTEKGKDVELRCDPISGHTALYWYRQSLGQGLEFLIYFQGNSAPDKSGLPSDRFSAERTGGSVSTLTIQRTQQEDSAVYLCASSLGWRGAYNEQFFGPGTRLTVL.